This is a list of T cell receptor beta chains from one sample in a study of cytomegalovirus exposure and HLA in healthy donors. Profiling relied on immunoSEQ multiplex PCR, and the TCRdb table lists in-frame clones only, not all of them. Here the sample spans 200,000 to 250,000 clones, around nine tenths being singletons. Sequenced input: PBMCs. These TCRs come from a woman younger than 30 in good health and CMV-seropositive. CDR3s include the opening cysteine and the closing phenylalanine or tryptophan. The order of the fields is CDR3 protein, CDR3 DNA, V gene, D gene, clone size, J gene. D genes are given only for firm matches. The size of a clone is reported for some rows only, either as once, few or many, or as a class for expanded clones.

CDR3aa: CASSPPYPTENIQYF
CDR3nt: TGTGCCAGCTCACCACCTTATCCCACAGAAAACATTCAGTACTTC
v_gene: TRBV18
d_gene: NA
abundance: NA
j_gene: TRBJ2-4

CDR3aa: CASSPQGSYNEQFF
CDR3nt: TGTGCCAGCTCACCTCAGGGGTCCTACAATGAGCAGTTCTTC
v_gene: TRBV18
d_gene: NA
abundance: once
j_gene: TRBJ2-1

CDR3aa: CASSQGRIQETQYF
CDR3nt: TGTGCCAGCTCCCAAGGGAGAATACAAGAGACCCAGTACTTC
v_gene: TRBV18
d_gene: NA
abundance: NA
j_gene: TRBJ2-5

CDR3aa: CSVPGSAGGNTIYF
CDR3nt: TGCAGCGTCCCAGGTTCGGCAGGTGGAAACACCATATATTTT
v_gene: TRBV29-1
d_gene: NA
abundance: NA
j_gene: TRBJ1-3

CDR3aa: CASSKEIRDEAFF
CDR3nt: TGTGCCAGCAGCAAGGAGATCAGGGATGAAGCTTTCTTT
v_gene: TRBV5-5
d_gene: NA
abundance: NA
j_gene: TRBJ1-1

CDR3aa: CASSIRAGPYNEQFF
CDR3nt: TGTGCCAGTAGTATTAGGGCAGGGCCTTACAATGAGCAGTTCTTC
v_gene: TRBV19
d_gene: NA
abundance: NA
j_gene: TRBJ2-1

CDR3aa: CASRIREMNGYTF
CDR3nt: TGTGCCAGCAGAATCCGGGAGATGAACGGCTACACCTTC
v_gene: TRBV6-6
d_gene: NA
abundance: once
j_gene: TRBJ1-2

CDR3aa: CASFKMRGGSNEQFF
CDR3nt: TGTGCCAGCTTCAAAATGCGGGGGGGGTCCAATGAGCAGTTCTTC
v_gene: TRBV2
d_gene: TRBD2
abundance: NA
j_gene: TRBJ2-1

CDR3aa: CASSMGLNGNEQFF
CDR3nt: TGTGCCAGCAGTATGGGACTGAACGGCAATGAGCAGTTCTTC
v_gene: TRBV7-8
d_gene: NA
abundance: NA
j_gene: TRBJ2-1

CDR3aa: CASSFIGEAVTNEKLFF
CDR3nt: TGTGCCAGCAGTTTTATTGGGGAGGCGGTAACTAATGAAAAACTGTTTTTT
v_gene: TRBV27
d_gene: NA
abundance: once
j_gene: TRBJ1-4

CDR3aa: CASSQGTRLPGELFF
CDR3nt: TGCGCCAGCAGCCAAGGGACTAGATTGCCCGGGGAGCTGTTTTTT
v_gene: TRBV4-1
d_gene: TRBD2
abundance: NA
j_gene: TRBJ2-2

CDR3aa: CASSIGHGPYEQYF
CDR3nt: TGTGCCAGCAGCATCGGACACGGCCCCTACGAGCAGTACTTC
v_gene: TRBV5-4
d_gene: NA
abundance: NA
j_gene: TRBJ2-7

CDR3aa: CASHGGLLVEQYF
CDR3nt: TGTGCCAGCCACGGAGGGCTCCTTGTCGAGCAGTACTTC
v_gene: TRBV19
d_gene: NA
abundance: NA
j_gene: TRBJ2-7

CDR3aa: CASSSRGLAEKLFF
CDR3nt: TGCGCCAGCAGCTCGCGGGGCCTGGCGGAAAAACTGTTTTTT
v_gene: TRBV5-1
d_gene: NA
abundance: NA
j_gene: TRBJ1-4